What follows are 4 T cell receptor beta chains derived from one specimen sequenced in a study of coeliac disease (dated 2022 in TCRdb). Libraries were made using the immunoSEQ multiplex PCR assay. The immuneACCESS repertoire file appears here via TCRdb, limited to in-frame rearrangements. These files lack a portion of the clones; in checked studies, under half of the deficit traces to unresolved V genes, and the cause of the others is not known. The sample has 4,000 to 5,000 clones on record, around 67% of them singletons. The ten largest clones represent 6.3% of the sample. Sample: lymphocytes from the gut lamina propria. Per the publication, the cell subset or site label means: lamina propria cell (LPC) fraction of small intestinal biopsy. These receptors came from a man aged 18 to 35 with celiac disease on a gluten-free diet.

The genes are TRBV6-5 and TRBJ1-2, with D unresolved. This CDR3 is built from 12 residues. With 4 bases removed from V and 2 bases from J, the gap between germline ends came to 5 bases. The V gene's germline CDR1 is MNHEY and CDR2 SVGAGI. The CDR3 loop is CASSLQNYGYTF. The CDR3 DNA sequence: TGTGCCAGCAGTTTACAAAACTATGGCTACACCTTC.

The DNA for the CDR3 is TGTGCCATCAGGGAACAGGGGACCGGAGGCGAGCAGTACTTC. It codes for CAIREQGTGGEQYF. V gene TRBV10-3 combines with J gene TRBJ2-7; 7 bases line up with TRBD1. CDR1 is ENHRY and CDR2 is SYGVKD in the germline V gene. This CDR3 region has 14 residues. After removal of 6 bases from V and 6 bases from J, the junction contained 11 bases not matched to a gene.

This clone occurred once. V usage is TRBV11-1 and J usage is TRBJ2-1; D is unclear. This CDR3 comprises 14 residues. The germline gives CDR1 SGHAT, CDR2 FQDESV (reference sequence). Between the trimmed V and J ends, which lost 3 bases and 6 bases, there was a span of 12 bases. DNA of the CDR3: TGTGCCAGCAGCTTGGAGCTCGCCCGCAATGAGCAGTTCTTC. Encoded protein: CASSLELARNEQFF.

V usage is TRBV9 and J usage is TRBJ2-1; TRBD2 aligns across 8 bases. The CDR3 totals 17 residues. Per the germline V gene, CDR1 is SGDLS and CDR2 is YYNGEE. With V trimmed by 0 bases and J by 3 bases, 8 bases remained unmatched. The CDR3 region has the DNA TGTGCCAGCAGCGTAGATGGAGAAGCGGGGGTCTACAATGAGCAGTTCTTC. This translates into CASSVDGEAGVYNEQFF.